The 27 T cell receptor beta chains reported below all come from one sample, sequenced in a study of PD-1 blockade in classical Hodgkin lymphoma. Measured with immunoSEQ multiplex PCR; TCRdb has only the in-frame clones, and not every one. The sample includes 90,000 to 110,000 clones, approximately 89% of them seen just once. Sample time point: cycle 4 day 1 (C4D1), after 6 weeks of nivolumab. All the patients suffered relapse after autologous stem cell transplantation, and brentuximab vedotin exposure differed. The specimen was peripheral blood mononuclear cells (PBMCs), collected before the fourth cycle of nivolumab. The receptors shown here come from a human donor with classical Hodgkin lymphoma.

The gene calls are TRBV7-9 and TRBJ2-7; 8 positions agree with TRBD1. This CDR3 has 13 amino acids. From germline, CDR1 is SEHNR and CDR2 FQNEAQ (reference sequence). The V and J ends lost 5 bases and 2 bases, in that order; junction bases with no gene match: 2. CDR3 region: CASSPTGAYEQYF. In nucleotides, the CDR3 is TGTGCCAGCAGCCCGACAGGGGCCTACGAGCAGTACTTC.

The chain combines TRBV5-5 with TRBJ2-3; D is uncertain. Trimming took 0 bases from V and 6 from J, leaving 8 bases between them. The V gene's germline CDR1 is SGHKS and CDR2 YYEKEE (reference sequence). The CDR3 is made up of 13 amino acids. The CDR3 spells CASSLVASDTQYF. CDR3 sequence (DNA): TGTGCCAGCAGCTTGGTAGCTTCCGATACGCAGTATTTT. The variable domain in full, with the rest retrieved from reference TRBV5-5 and TRBJ2-3, is DAGVTQSPTHLIKTRGQQVTLRCSPISGHKSVSWYQQVLGQGPQFIFQYYEKEERGRGNFPDRFSARQFPNYSSELNVNALLLGDSALYLCASSLVASDTQYFGPGTRLTVL.

In this sample, this clone turned up a few times. The CDR3: CASSAGTQDTQYF. CDR3 DNA sequence: TGTGCCAGCAGCGCCGGGACTCAAGATACGCAGTATTTT. The genes are TRBV9 and TRBJ2-3, with D possibly TRBD2 on 6 matching bases. Germline-derived CDR1 and CDR2 are SGDLS and YYNGEE. Trimming removed 3 bases at V and 5 bases at J, with 10 bases between. The CDR3 is made up of 13 amino acids. The full variable domain, with the rest looked up from reference TRBV9 and TRBJ2-3, is DSGVTQTPKHLITATGQRVTLRCSPRSGDLSVYWYQQSLDQGLQFLIQYYNGEERAKGNILERFSAQQFPDLHSELNLSSLELGDSALYFCASSAGTQDTQYFGPGTRLTVL.

This clone occurred a few times. The chain couples TRBV4-3 to TRBJ2-1, with 9 bases matching TRBD2. The V gene's germline CDR1 is LGHNA and CDR2 YSLEER. The junction had 6 bases not matched to a gene; V was cut back by 4 bases and J by 8 bases. This CDR3 has 14 residues. The CDR3 DNA follows: TGCGCCAGCAGCCGGGTAGCGGGAGTGGATGAGCAGTTCTTC. This sequence encodes CASSRVAGVDEQFF.

The chain uses TRBV29-1 and TRBJ2-2; D remains unclear. Per the germline V gene, CDR1 is SQVTM and CDR2 is ANQGSEA. The CDR3 consists of 15 residues. With 0 bases removed from V and 3 bases from J, the gap between germline ends came to 11 bases. DNA for the CDR3: TGCAGCGTTGAAGAAGGGAATAAGTACACCGGGGAGCTGTTTTTT. Translating it yields CSVEEGNKYTGELFF.

The rearrangement uses TRBV5-6 and TRBJ2-2; 7 bases align to TRBD1. The junction had 6 bases not matched to a gene; V was cut back by 4 bases and J by 6 bases. From germline, CDR1 is SGHDT and CDR2 YYEEEE. The CDR3 is 14 residues long. The CDR3 nucleotides read TGTGCCAGCAGCCCCACAGGGGTGGCCGGGGAGCTGTTTTTT. Translating gives CASSPTGVAGELFF.

CDR3 DNA: TGTGCCAGCAGCCAAGATCACCACAGAGGGGGAGGACTAGACACTGAAGCTTTCTTT. The encoded protein is CASSQDHHRGGGLDTEAFF. The chain is built from TRBV4-2 and TRBJ1-1; tentative D call: TRBD1 (6 bases). V was shortened by 0 bases and J by 3 bases, with 23 bases between the two germline ends. CDR3 length equals 19 residues. Germline V gives CDR1 LGHNA, CDR2 YNFKEQ.

This chain uses TRBV19 with TRBJ2-7, with D maybe TRBD2 (6 bases). Trimming removed 6 bases from V and 2 bases from J, with 20 bases in between. CDR1 LNHDA and CDR2 SQIVND come from the germline V gene (reference sequence). The CDR3 runs to 16 residues. The CDR3 nucleotides are TGTGCCAGTAGGCCATATGGAGCGGGTGGTGCCTACGAGCAGTACTTC. Its protein product is CASRPYGAGGAYEQYF.

J is TRBJ1-1 and V is TRBV7-9, with a weak D call TRBD1 (5 bases). V lost 3 bases and J 4 bases, leaving 15 bases between the germline ends. Germline CDR1 reads SEHNR; CDR2 reads FQNEAQ (reference sequence). The CDR3 has 15 amino acids. The CDR3 is CASSLWAGMATEAFF. CDR3 DNA: TGTGCCAGCAGCTTGTGGGCAGGGATGGCCACTGAAGCTTTCTTT.

The rearrangement links TRBV9 to TRBJ2-5; the D gene is possibly TRBD2 (6 bases). Germline V gene lookup returns CDR1 SGDLS and CDR2 YYNGEE. The CDR3 spans 15 residues. V was clipped by 0 bases and J by 5 bases, with 14 bases between them. CDR3 DNA sequence: TGTGCCAGCAGCGTAGGGGGCGGGACGGTGGAGACCCAGTACTTC. The encoded protein is CASSVGGGTVETQYF.

The V gene is TRBV25-1, the J gene TRBJ1-1; D is possibly TRBD1 (6 bases). The CDR3 contains 13 residues. CDR1 and CDR2 (germline): MGHDK, SYGVNS. Trimming took 7 bases from V and 6 from J, leaving 15 bases between them. This chain's CDR3 is CASTAGRGAEAFF. CDR3 bases: TGTGCCAGCACCGCGGGGAGGGGGGCTGAAGCTTTCTTT.

This chain links TRBV2 with TRBJ2-2; no firm D call. The germline gives CDR1 SNHLY, CDR2 FYNNEI. CDR3 size: 15 residues. The ends were cut back, 4 bases at V and 7 bases at J, with 16 bases in the middle. CDR3 sequence (DNA): TGTGCCAGCAGTGTATCACAGAGTGACCGCGGGGAGCTGTTTTTT. Residues: CASSVSQSDRGELFF.

The gene calls are TRBV5-1 and TRBJ2-7; D gene uncertain. The germline V and J ends were trimmed by 0 bases and 7 bases, with 14 bases remaining between them. The CDR3 is 14 residues long. Germline CDR1 reads SGHRS; CDR2 reads YFSETQ. CDR3 sequence: CASSLVGAPEEQYF. The CDR3 DNA is TGCGCCAGCAGCTTGGTAGGAGCACCGGAGGAGCAGTACTTC. Filled out from reference TRBV5-1 and TRBJ2-7, the complete variable domain reads KAGVTQTPRYLIKTRGQQVTLSCSPISGHRSVSWYQQTPGQGLQFLFEYFSETQRNKGNFPGRFSGRQFSNSRSEMNVSTLELGDSALYLCASSLVGAPEEQYFGPGTRLTVT.

The chain carries TRBV27 and TRBJ2-5; 9 bases are shared with TRBD2. There are 17 residues in the CDR3. The V and J ends lost 6 bases and 3 bases, in that order; junction bases with no gene match: 14. Germline CDR1 reads MNHEY; CDR2 reads SMNVEV (reference sequence). CDR3 nucleotide sequence: TGTGCCAGCAGCCCCATCCCAAGCCCTAGCGGGAAAGAGACCCAGTACTTC. Its translation: CASSPIPSPSGKETQYF.

The rearrangement uses TRBV6-5 and TRBJ1-2; 7 bases map to TRBD1. CDR1 and CDR2 (germline): MNHEY, SVGAGI. The trim removed 0 bases at V and 0 bases at J, leaving 4 bases unmatched. CDR3 size: 16 residues. The CDR3 reads CASSYSRTGSNYGYTF. DNA for the CDR3: TGTGCCAGCAGTTACTCTAGGACAGGTTCTAACTATGGCTACACCTTC.

Remarks on this clone: Other nucleotide sequences in the sample specify the same CDR3. The V call is TRBV4-1, the J call TRBJ1-1, with D tentatively TRBD1 (6 bases). CDR3 length: 15 residues. The V and J ends lost 7 bases and 4 bases respectively, with 19 bases between them. The germline gives CDR1 MGHRA, CDR2 YSYEKL. The CDR3: CASNWASQGITEAFF. In DNA form, the CDR3 reads TGCGCCAGCAACTGGGCGAGTCAGGGGATCACTGAAGCTTTCTTT.

The rearrangement links TRBV7-2 to TRBJ2-1, with D perhaps TRBD1 (6 bases). Germline CDR1 reads SGHTA; CDR2 reads FQGNSA. This CDR3 contains 13 residues. Trimming took 3 bases from V and 10 from J, leaving 13 bases between them. The CDR3 nucleotides are TGTGCCAGCAGCTTTCAAGGTGACAGGGAGCAGTTCTTC. This sequence encodes CASSFQGDREQFF.

The genes are TRBV29-1 and TRBJ1-1; unclear D gene. Germline V lookup: CDR1 SQVTM, CDR2 ANQGSEA. This CDR3 contains 11 residues. Trimming pared 4 bases from V and 5 bases from J, leaving 8 bases between. The CDR3 bases are TGCAGCGTTGCGGACGGGACTGAAGCTTTCTTT. It translates to CSVADGTEAFF.

The CDR3 bases are TGTGCCAGCCACAGGGGGGACTATGGCTACACCTTC. This translates into CASHRGDYGYTF. The chain carries TRBV28 and TRBJ1-2, with 8 bases aligning to TRBD1. Germline CDR1 MDHEN, CDR2 SYDVKM. The CDR3 runs 12 residues. With V trimmed by 8 bases and J by 3 bases, 2 bases remained unmatched.

The chain joins TRBV19 to TRBJ2-5, with 13 bases matching TRBD2. The CDR3 is made up of 15 amino acids. With V trimmed by 8 bases and J by 5 bases, 8 bases remained unmatched. From germline, CDR1 is LNHDA and CDR2 SQIVND (reference sequence). The CDR3 region has the DNA TGTGCCAGTTGTCGGACTAGCGGGAGACTCGAGACCCAGTACTTC. Residues: CASCRTSGRLETQYF.

The chain recombines TRBV30 with TRBJ1-2; TRBD1 is a possible D gene (5 bases). Germline V gene data show CDR1 as GTSNPN and CDR2 as SVGIG (reference sequence). The CDR3 has 14 residues. Trimming removed 3 bases from V and 7 bases from J, with 18 bases in between. CDR3 amino acids: CAWRSDLRRGGYTF. CDR3 coding DNA: TGTGCCTGGAGGTCTGACCTACGTAGGGGTGGCTACACCTTC.

V gene TRBV5-1 combines with J gene TRBJ2-1, with a weak D call TRBD2 (6 bases). The CDR3 extends over 13 amino acids. The germline V gene encodes CDR1 SGHRS and CDR2 YFSETQ. With 7 bases removed from V and 4 bases from J, the gap between germline ends came to 12 bases. CDR3 protein: CASWGGGYNEQFF. The CDR3 DNA reads as TGCGCCAGCTGGGGTGGGGGGTACAATGAGCAGTTCTTC.

V gene TRBV2 combines with J gene TRBJ1-1; TRBD1 might be the D (5 bases). Germline CDR1 and CDR2: SNHLY and FYNNEI. V shed 10 bases and J shed 4 bases, with 16 bases lying between them. The CDR3 spans 13 residues. The CDR3 DNA is TGTGCCATAGACGGAGGTAGGGGCACTGAAGCTTTCTTT. Protein product: CAIDGGRGTEAFF.

The rearrangement joins TRBV29-1 to TRBJ2-3; 10 positions agree with TRBD2. The germline CDR1 and CDR2 sequences are SQVTM and ANQGSEA. The CDR3 totals 17 residues. V shed 6 bases, J shed 4 bases, and the junction held 16 bases outside the gene matches. CDR3 nucleotides: TGCAGCGTGGATCCAGCGGGAGGGCCATATAGTTCAGATACGCAGTATTTT. Translation: CSVDPAGGPYSSDTQYF.

The gene calls are TRBV7-9 and TRBJ2-1; the match to TRBD2 covers 7 bases. The CDR3 runs 16 residues. Germline V lookup: CDR1 SEHNR, CDR2 FQNEAQ (reference sequence). J lost 7 bases, V lost 1 base, and 10 bases had no gene match. CDR3 nucleotide sequence: TGTGCCAGCAGCTTAGTCGATGCGGGAGTTAGGAATGAGCAGTTCTTC. Protein: CASSLVDAGVRNEQFF. The whole variable domain, filled in from reference TRBV7-9 and TRBJ2-1, reads DTGVSQNPRHKITKRGQNVTFRCDPISEHNRLYWYRQTLGQGPEFLTYFQNEAQLEKSRLLSDRFSAERPKGSFSTLEIQRTEQGDSAMYLCASSLVDAGVRNEQFFGPGTRLTVL.

The chain recombines TRBV27 with TRBJ1-2; TRBD1 matches 9 bases. The ends lost 0 bases at V and 9 bases at J; junction bases unmatched: 2. CDR3 length equals 13 residues. Germline loops: CDR1 MNHEY, CDR2 SMNVEV (reference sequence). As DNA, the CDR3 is TGTGCCAGCAGTTTATCCGGACAGGGGCGCTACACCTTC. It specifies CASSLSGQGRYTF.

The chain carries TRBV5-1 and TRBJ2-7, with 8 bases lining up with TRBD2. Looked up from germline, CDR1 is SGHRS and CDR2 is YFSETQ. This CDR3 comprises 16 residues. The ends lost 1 base at V and 4 bases at J; junction bases unmatched: 10. DNA for the CDR3: TGCGCCAGCAGCTTGATCGAACCGAGCGGGAGATACGAGCAGTACTTC. Translation: CASSLIEPSGRYEQYF. The whole variable domain, filled in from reference TRBV5-1 and TRBJ2-7, reads KAGVTQTPRYLIKTRGQQVTLSCSPISGHRSVSWYQQTPGQGLQFLFEYFSETQRNKGNFPGRFSGRQFSNSRSEMNVSTLELGDSALYLCASSLIEPSGRYEQYFGPGTRLTVT.